These T cell receptor beta chains were read from a single sample in a study of T cell responses to AZD1222 COVID-19 vaccine. TCRdb's copy holds only in-frame clones and misses some; the assay was immunoSEQ multiplex PCR. The data contain approximately 150,000 clones, roughly 90% of them singletons. Sequencing was performed on peripheral blood, taken on day 0 of AZD1222 vaccination. The receptors were gathered from an adult in good health. The CDR3 runs from the conserved cysteine through the conserved F or W. The D gene is left open where the match is weak. Only part of the rows carry a size: once, few, many, or a class if the clone is expanded.

j_gene,len,d_gene,v_gene,abundance,CDR3aa,CDR3nt
TRBJ2-3,14,-,TRBV14,-,CASSQDWRLNTQYF,TGTGCCAGCAGCCAAGATTGGAGACTAAATACGCAGTATTTT
TRBJ1-5,14,-,TRBV3-1/TRBV3-2,few,CASSQKWGYQPQHF,TGTGCCAGCAGCCAGAAGTGGGGTTATCAGCCCCAGCATTTT
TRBJ2-7,14,-,TRBV9,-,CASSVGDLIYEQYF,TGTGCCAGCAGCGTAGGGGACCTTATCTACGAGCAGTACTTC
TRBJ1-1,14,-,TRBV28,-,CASSLSGTNTEAFF,TGTGCCAGCAGTTTATCAGGAACGAACACTGAAGCTTTCTTT
TRBJ1-2,16,-,TRBV10-3,-,CATRQGQGDRNYGYTF,TGTGCCACCCGGCAGGGACAAGGGGACCGTAACTATGGCTACACCTTC
TRBJ2-3,16,TRBD2,TRBV13,-,CASSPRTSYLTDTQYF,TGTGCCAGCAGCCCTAGGACTAGCTATTTGACAGATACGCAGTATTTT
TRBJ1-5,14,-,TRBV2,-,CASSTDYSNQPQHF,TGTGCCAGCAGTACAGATTATAGCAATCAGCCCCAGCATTTT
TRBJ2-7,13,-,TRBV5-1,-,CASSTTWGHEQYF,TGCGCCAGCAGTACCACTTGGGGCCACGAGCAGTACTTC
TRBJ1-4,16,-,TRBV18,-,CASSPFRGATNEKLFF,TGTGCCAGCTCACCGTTCCGGGGGGCAACTAATGAAAAACTGTTTTTT
TRBJ1-3,15,-,TRBV6-5,few,CASSYSTGSGNTIYF,TGTGCCAGCAGTTACTCCACAGGGTCCGGAAACACCATATATTTT
TRBJ1-5,14,-,TRBV19,-,CASSPGTVVRPQHF,TGTGCCAGTAGTCCAGGGACCGTCGTTCGGCCCCAGCATTTT
TRBJ1-1,15,-,TRBV5-1,once,CASSPSQDGITEAFF,TGCGCCAGCAGCCCAAGCCAGGACGGTATCACTGAAGCTTTCTTT
TRBJ2-6,18,TRBD1,TRBV28,-,CASRPGTGRISGANVLTF,TGTGCCAGCAGACCCGGGACAGGGAGGATCTCTGGGGCCAACGTCCTGACTTTC
TRBJ2-7,14,TRBD1,TRBV25-1,once,CASSDMGQVEKQYF,TGTGCCAGCAGTGATATGGGACAGGTGGAGAAGCAGTACTTC
TRBJ2-1,18,TRBD2,TRBV5-4,-,CASSFASLAGGVGNEQFF,TGTGCCAGCAGCTTCGCGTCCCTAGCGGGAGGGGTCGGCAATGAGCAGTTCTTC
TRBJ2-7,13,-,TRBV29-1,-,CSVRTIRSYEQYF,TGCAGCGTCCGGACTATCCGATCCTACGAGCAGTACTTC
TRBJ1-1,13,-,TRBV5-5,once,CASSPQADTEAFF,TGTGCCAGCAGCCCACAGGCGGACACTGAAGCTTTCTTT
TRBJ2-7,14,TRBD1,TRBV5-4,-,CASSLSNRGSEQYF,TGTGCCAGCAGCTTGAGTAACAGGGGCAGCGAGCAGTACTTC
TRBJ1-2,15,-,TRBV2,-,CASSTGPGANYGYTF,TGTGCCAGCTCCACGGGACCAGGAGCTAACTATGGCTACACCTTC
TRBJ2-1,13,-,TRBV28,-,CASTRGGADEQFF,TGTGCCAGCACTCGAGGGGGGGCCGATGAGCAGTTCTTC
TRBJ1-4,15,-,TRBV19,-,CASTPAYRAAEKLFF,TGTGCCAGTACCCCGGCGTACAGGGCAGCTGAAAAACTGTTTTTT
TRBJ1-5,17,-,TRBV7-8,-,CASSLVFAGNSNQPQHF,TGTGCCAGCAGCTTAGTCTTCGCAGGGAATAGCAATCAGCCCCAGCATTTT
TRBJ2-1,15,-,TRBV7-9,-,CASSLGMTDYNEQFF,TGTGCCAGCAGCTTGGGGATGACGGATTACAATGAGCAGTTCTTC
TRBJ2-2,14,TRBD1,TRBV19,once,CASNPGQGNGELFF,TGTGCCAGTAACCCGGGACAGGGGAATGGGGAGCTGTTTTTT
TRBJ2-1,15,-,TRBV11-3,once,CASSLEGGWGNEQFF,TGTGCCAGCAGCTTAGAGGGCGGATGGGGGAATGAGCAGTTCTTC
TRBJ2-7,13,-,TRBV12-3/TRBV12-4,-,CASSPGRYYEQYF,TGTGCCAGCAGTCCCGGCAGATACTACGAGCAGTACTTC
TRBJ1-4,15,-,TRBV19,-,CASSIRARRSEKLFF,TGTGCCAGTAGTATACGGGCCAGGAGGAGTGAAAAACTGTTTTTT